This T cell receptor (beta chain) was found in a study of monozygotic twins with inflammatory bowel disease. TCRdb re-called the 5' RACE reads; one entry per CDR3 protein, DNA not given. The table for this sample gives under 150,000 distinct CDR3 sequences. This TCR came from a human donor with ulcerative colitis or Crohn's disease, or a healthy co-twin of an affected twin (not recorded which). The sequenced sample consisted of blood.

The CDR3 region is CASSLSSSNTEAFF. The genes are TRBV7-9 and TRBJ1-1. This CDR3 has 14 amino acids. CDR1 and CDR2 (germline): SEHNR, FQNEAQ (reference sequence).